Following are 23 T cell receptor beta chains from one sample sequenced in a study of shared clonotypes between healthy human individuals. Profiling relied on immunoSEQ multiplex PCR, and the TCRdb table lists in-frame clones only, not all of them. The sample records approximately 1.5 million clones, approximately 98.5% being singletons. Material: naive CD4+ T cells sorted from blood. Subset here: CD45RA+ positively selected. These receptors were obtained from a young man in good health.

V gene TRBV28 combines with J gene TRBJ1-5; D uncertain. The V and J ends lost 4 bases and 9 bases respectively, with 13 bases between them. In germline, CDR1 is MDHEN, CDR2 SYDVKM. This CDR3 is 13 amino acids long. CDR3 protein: CASSSTLPRPQHF. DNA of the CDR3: TGTGCCAGCAGTTCAACCCTCCCAAGGCCCCAGCATTTT.

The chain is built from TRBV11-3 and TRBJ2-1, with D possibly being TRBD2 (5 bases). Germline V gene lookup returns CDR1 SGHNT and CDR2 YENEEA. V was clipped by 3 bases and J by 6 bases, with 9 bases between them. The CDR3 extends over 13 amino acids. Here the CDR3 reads CASSLGAVNEQFF. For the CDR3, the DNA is TGTGCCAGCAGCTTGGGAGCGGTCAATGAGCAGTTCTTC.

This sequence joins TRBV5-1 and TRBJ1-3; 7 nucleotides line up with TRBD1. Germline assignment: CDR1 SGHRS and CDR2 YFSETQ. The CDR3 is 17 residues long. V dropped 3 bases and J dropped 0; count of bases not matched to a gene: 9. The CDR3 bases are TGCGCCAGCAGCTGGACGGGGGACAGTGTCTCTGGAAACACCATATATTTT. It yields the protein CASSWTGDSVSGNTIYF.

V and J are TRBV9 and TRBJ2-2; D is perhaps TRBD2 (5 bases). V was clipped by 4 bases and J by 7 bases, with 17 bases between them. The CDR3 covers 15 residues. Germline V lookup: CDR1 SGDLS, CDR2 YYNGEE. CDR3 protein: CASSPGEGSVGELFF. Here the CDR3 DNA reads TGTGCCAGCAGCCCCGGTGAGGGTTCGGTCGGGGAGCTGTTTTTT.

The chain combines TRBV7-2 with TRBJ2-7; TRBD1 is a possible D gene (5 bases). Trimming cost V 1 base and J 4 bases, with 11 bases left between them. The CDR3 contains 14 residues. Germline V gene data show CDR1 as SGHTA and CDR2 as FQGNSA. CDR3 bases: TGTGCCAGCAGCTTAGGTCGACAGAAATACGAGCAGTACTTC. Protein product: CASSLGRQKYEQYF.

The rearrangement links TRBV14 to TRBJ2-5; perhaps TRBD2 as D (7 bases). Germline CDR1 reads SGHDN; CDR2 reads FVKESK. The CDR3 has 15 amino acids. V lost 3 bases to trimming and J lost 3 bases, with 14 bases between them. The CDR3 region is CASSHLGGVKETQYF. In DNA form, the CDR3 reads TGTGCCAGCAGCCACCTAGGGGGGGTTAAAGAGACCCAGTACTTC.

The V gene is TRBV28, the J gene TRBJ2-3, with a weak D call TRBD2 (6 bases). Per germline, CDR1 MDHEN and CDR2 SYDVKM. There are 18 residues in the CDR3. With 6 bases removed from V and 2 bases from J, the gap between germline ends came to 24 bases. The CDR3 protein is CASSRGFPVTGLTDTQYF. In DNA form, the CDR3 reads TGTGCCAGCAGCCGAGGATTTCCAGTCACGGGACTCACAGATACGCAGTATTTT.

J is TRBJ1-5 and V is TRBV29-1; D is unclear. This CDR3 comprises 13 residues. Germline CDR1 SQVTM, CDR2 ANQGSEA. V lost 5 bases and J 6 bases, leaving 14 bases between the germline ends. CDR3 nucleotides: TGCAGCGTTTTAAAGGGCCGGGGTCAGCCCCAGCATTTT. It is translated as CSVLKGRGQPQHF.

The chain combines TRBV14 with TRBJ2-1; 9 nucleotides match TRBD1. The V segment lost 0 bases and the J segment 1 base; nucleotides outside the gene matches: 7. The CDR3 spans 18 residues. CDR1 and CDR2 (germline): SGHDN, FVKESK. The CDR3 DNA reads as TGTGCCAGCAGCCAAGATCGGCCGGGACAGGGATCCTACAATGAGCAGTTCTTC. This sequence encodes CASSQDRPGQGSYNEQFF.

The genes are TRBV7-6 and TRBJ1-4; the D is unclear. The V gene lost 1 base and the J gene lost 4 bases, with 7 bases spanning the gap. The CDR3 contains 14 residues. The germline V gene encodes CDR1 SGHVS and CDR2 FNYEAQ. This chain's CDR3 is CASSLEQLNEKLFF. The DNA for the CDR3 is TGTGCCAGCAGCTTAGAACAGCTTAATGAAAAACTGTTTTTT.

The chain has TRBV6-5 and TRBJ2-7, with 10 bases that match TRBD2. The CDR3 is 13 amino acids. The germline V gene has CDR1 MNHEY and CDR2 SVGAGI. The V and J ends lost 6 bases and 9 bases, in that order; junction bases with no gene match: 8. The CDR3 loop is CASRGTSDHWQYF. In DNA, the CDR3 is TGTGCCAGCAGGGGGACTAGCGATCATTGGCAGTACTTC.

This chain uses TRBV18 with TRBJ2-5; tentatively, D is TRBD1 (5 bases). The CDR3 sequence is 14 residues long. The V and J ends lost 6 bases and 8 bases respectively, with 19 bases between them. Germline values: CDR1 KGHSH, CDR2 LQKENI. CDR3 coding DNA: TGTGCCAGCTCCCTCAGGGCCAGGAATGACACCCAGTACTTC. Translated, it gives CASSLRARNDTQYF.

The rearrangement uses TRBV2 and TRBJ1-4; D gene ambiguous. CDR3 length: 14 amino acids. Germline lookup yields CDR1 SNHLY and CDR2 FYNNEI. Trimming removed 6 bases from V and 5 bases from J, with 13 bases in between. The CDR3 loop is CASRGGRRNEKLFF. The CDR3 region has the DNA TGTGCCAGCAGGGGAGGGCGGAGGAATGAAAAACTGTTTTTT. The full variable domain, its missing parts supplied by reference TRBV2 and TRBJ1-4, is EPEVTQTPSHQVTQMGQEVILRCVPISNHLYFYWYRQILGQKVEFLVSFYNNEISEKSEIFDDQFSVERPDGSNFTLKIRSTKLEDSAMYFCASRGGRRNEKLFFGSGTQLSVL.

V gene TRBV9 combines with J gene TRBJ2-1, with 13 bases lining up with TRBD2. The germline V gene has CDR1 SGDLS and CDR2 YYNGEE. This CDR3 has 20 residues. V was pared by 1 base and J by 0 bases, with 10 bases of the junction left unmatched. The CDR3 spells CASSVTAGTSGARSYNEQFF. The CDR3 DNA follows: TGTGCCAGCAGCGTAACAGCCGGGACTAGCGGGGCCCGCTCCTACAATGAGCAGTTCTTC.

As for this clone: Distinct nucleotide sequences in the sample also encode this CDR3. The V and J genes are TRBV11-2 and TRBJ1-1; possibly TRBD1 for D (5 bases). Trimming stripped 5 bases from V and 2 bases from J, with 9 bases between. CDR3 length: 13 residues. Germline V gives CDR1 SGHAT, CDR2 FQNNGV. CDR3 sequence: CASSQDRNTEAFF. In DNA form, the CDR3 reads TGTGCCAGCAGCCAAGACAGAAACACTGAAGCTTTCTTT. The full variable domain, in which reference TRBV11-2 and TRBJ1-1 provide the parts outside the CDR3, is EAGVAQSPRYKIIEKRQSVAFWCNPISGHATLYWYQQILGQGPKLLIQFQNNGVVDDSQLPKDRFSAERLKGVDSTLKIQPAKLEDSAVYLCASSQDRNTEAFFGQGTRLTVV.

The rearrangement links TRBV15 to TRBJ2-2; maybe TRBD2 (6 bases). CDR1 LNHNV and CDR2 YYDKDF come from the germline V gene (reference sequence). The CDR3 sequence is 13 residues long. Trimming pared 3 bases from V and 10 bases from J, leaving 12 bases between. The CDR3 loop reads CATSRTTSVELFF. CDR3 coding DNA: TGTGCCACCAGCAGGACGACTAGTGTGGAGCTGTTTTTT.

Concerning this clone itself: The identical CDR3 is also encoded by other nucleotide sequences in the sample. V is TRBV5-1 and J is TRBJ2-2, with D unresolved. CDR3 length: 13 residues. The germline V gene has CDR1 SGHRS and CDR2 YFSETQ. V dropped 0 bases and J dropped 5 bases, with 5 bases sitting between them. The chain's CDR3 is CASSLELTGELFF. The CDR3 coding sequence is TGCGCCAGCAGCTTGGAACTTACCGGGGAGCTGTTTTTT.

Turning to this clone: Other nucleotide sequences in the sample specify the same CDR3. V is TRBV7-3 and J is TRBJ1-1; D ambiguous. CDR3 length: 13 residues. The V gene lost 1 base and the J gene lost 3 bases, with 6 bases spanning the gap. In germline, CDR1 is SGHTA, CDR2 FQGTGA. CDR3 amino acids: CASSLRVYTEAFF. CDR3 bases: TGTGCCAGCAGCTTAAGAGTTTACACTGAAGCTTTCTTT.

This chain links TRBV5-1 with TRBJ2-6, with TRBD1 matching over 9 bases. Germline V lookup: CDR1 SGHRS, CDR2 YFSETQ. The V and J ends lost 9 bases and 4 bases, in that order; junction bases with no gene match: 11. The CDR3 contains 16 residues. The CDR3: CATRTGVFTGANVLTF. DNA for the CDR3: TGCGCCACCCGGACAGGGGTTTTTACGGGGGCCAACGTCCTGACTTTC.

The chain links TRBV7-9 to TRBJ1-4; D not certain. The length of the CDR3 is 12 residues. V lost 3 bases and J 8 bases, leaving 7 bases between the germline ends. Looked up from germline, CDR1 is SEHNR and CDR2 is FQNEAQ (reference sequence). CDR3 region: CASSFGVEKLFF. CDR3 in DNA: TGTGCCAGCAGCTTTGGGGTCGAAAAACTGTTTTTT.

CDR3 DNA: TGTGCCAGCAGTCCAAGCGACAGGGCAGCTAACTATGGCTACACCTTC. It is translated as CASSPSDRAANYGYTF. The chain carries TRBV28 and TRBJ1-2; 7 nucleotides align to TRBD1. The V gene's germline CDR1 is MDHEN and CDR2 SYDVKM. V dropped 5 bases and J dropped 0; count of bases not matched to a gene: 9. CDR3 length: 16 residues.

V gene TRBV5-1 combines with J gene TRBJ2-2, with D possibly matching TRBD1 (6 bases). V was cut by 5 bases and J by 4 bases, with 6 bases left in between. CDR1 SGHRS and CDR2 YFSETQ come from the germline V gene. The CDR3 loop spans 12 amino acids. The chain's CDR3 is CASRDSTGELFF. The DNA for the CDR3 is TGCGCCAGCAGGGACAGCACCGGGGAGCTGTTTTTT.

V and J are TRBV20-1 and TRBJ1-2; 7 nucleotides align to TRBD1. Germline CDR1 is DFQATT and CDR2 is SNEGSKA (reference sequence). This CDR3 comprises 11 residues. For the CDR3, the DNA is TGCAGCCCCGGGACAGTCTATGGCTACACCTTC. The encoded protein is CSPGTVYGYTF.